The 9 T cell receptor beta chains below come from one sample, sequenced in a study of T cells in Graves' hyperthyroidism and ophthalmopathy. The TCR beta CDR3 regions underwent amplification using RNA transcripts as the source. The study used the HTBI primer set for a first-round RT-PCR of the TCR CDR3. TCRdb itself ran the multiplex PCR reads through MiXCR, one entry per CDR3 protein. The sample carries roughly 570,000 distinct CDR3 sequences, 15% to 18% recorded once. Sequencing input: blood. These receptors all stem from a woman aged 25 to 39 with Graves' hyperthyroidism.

DNA of the CDR3: TGTGCCAGCAGCCAAGAAACTAGCGACTACAATGAGCAGTTCTTC. Its translation is CASSQETSDYNEQFF. The V and J genes are TRBV4-2 and TRBJ2-1; 7 bases map to TRBD2. Germline V gene lookup returns CDR1 LGHNA and CDR2 YNFKEQ. The V and J ends lost 0 bases and 3 bases, in that order; junction bases with no gene match: 2. CDR3 length equals 15 residues.

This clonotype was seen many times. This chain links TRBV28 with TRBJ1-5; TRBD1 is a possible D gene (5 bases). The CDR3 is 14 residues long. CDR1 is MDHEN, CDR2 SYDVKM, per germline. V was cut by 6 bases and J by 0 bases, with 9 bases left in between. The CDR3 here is CASRDKDSNQPQHF. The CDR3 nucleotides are TGTGCCAGCAGGGACAAGGATAGCAATCAGCCCCAGCATTTT.

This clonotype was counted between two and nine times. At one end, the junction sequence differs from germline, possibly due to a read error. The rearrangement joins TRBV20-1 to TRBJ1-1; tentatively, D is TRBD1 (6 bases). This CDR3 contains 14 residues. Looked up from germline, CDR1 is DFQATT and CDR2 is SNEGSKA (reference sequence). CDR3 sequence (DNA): TGCAGTGCCAACGAAGCCGGCAGGGACACTAAAGCTTTCTTT. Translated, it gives CSANEAGRDTKAFF.

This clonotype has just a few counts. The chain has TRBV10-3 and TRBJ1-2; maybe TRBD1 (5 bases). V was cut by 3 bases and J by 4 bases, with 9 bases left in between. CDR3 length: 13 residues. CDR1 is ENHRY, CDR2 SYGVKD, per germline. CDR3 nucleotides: TGTGCCATCAGTGACCGTCAGGGCTATGGCTACACCTTC. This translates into CAISDRQGYGYTF.

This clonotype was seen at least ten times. The CDR3 nucleotides read TGTGCCAGCAGCCCCGGGGCTAGCGGGCAAGAGACCCAGTACTTC. It is translated as CASSPGASGQETQYF. The gene calls are TRBV7-3 and TRBJ2-5; 8 positions agree with TRBD2. The CDR3 extends over 15 amino acids. J gave up 2 bases and V 5 bases, and 7 bases lay outside the gene matches. The V gene's germline CDR1 is SGHTA and CDR2 FQGTGA.

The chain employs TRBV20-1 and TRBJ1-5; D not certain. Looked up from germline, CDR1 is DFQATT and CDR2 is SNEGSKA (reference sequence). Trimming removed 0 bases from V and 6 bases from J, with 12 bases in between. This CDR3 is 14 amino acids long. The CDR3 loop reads CSARDHVGSQPQHF. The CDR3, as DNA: TGCAGTGCTAGAGATCATGTGGGATCTCAGCCCCAGCATTTT.

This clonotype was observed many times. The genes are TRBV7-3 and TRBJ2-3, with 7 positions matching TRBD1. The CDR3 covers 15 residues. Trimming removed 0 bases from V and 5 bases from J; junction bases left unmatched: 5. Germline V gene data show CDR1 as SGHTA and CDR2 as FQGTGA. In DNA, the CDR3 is TGTGCCAGCAGCTTAACAGGGGGCTACGGAGATACGCAGTATTTT. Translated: CASSLTGGYGDTQYF.

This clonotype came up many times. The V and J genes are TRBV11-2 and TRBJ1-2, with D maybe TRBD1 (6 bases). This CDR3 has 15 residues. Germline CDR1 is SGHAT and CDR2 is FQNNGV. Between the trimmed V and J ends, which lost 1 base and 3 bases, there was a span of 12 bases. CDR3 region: CASSLVPGDDYGYTF. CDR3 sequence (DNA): TGTGCCAGCAGCTTAGTCCCAGGGGACGACTATGGCTACACCTTC. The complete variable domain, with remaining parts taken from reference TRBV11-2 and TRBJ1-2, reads EAGVAQSPRYKIIEKRQSVAFWCNPISGHATLYWYQQILGQGPKLLIQFQNNGVVDDSQLPKDRFSAERLKGVDSTLKIQPAKLEDSAVYLCASSLVPGDDYGYTFGSGTRLTVV.

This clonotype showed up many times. The CDR3 region has the DNA TGTGCCTGGAGTGTCAAGACAGGGCCCGGCTACAATGAGCAGTTCTTC. Its protein is CAWSVKTGPGYNEQFF. V is TRBV30 and J is TRBJ2-1; 7 bases agree with TRBD1. Germline V gives CDR1 GTSNPN, CDR2 SVGIG (reference sequence). The CDR3 length is 16 residues. V trimming: 0 bases; J trimming: 3 bases; junction bases outside the gene matches: 8.